This TCR beta chain was retrieved from a study of beta chain features in type 1 diabetes. J gave up 1 base and V 5 bases, and 11 bases lay outside the gene matches. The germline gives CDR1 SEHNR, CDR2 FQNEAQ (reference sequence). The CDR3 runs to 19 residues. Findings of the study overall: The study found that naive, central memory and Treg TCRB repertoires appeared more similar in patients than in healthy donors. Type 1 diabetes patients had fewer VDJ junction insertions and more deletions.

Sequencing targeted expressed TCRB transcripts, as all isolated RNA had been reverse transcribed. The data were produced by immunoSEQ multiplex PCR, yet TCRdb's version contains in-frame clones alone and is incomplete. This table holds about 360,000 clones, roughly 12% found once. Details on this clone: Its antigen is still unknown.

Sorted populations all exceeded 98% purity. The origin of this receptor is a man between 18 and 29 years old in good health. The sequenced sample was naive CD4+ T cells from blood. The chain links TRBV7-9 to TRBJ2-1, with 13 bases aligning to TRBD2. The CDR3, as DNA: TGTGCCAGCAGCCCCTCTCGACTAGCGGGAGGTTTATCCTACAATGAGCAGTTCTTC. Encoded protein: CASSPSRLAGGLSYNEQFF. The variable domain in full, completed from reference TRBV7-9 and TRBJ2-1, reads DTGVSQNPRHKITKRGQNVTFRCDPISEHNRLYWYRQTLGQGPEFLTYFQNEAQLEKSRLLSDRFSAERPKGSFSTLEIQRTEQGDSAMYLCASSPSRLAGGLSYNEQFFGPGTRLTVL.